This T cell receptor beta chain was sequenced in a study of identical twins. Findings and caveats of the study: It was out-of-frame TCR alpha sharing in monozygotic twins that models underestimated. Surplus twin overlap in beta out-of-frame sequences was less pronounced.

With 1 base removed from V and 2 bases from J, the gap between germline ends came to 19 bases. The CDR3 runs 18 residues. Germline CDR1 is SGHDN and CDR2 is FVKESK. TCRdb analysed the 5' RACE reads with MiXCR anew, one entry per CDR3 protein. Among about 920,000 distinct CDR3 sequences listed, over 9% were seen once. About this clonotype itself: Its antigen is not known.

The data also belong to a second study, concerning yellow fever vaccine responses in identical twins.

The receptor comes from a woman between 18 and 30 years old in good health. J is TRBJ2-3 and V is TRBV14; D not certain. Sequences were obtained from PBMCs. The CDR3 DNA reads as TGTGCCAGCAGCCAAGTTCTCGGCTCGTCTGAAATCACAGATACGCAGTATTTT. Translation gives CASSQVLGSSEITDTQYF.